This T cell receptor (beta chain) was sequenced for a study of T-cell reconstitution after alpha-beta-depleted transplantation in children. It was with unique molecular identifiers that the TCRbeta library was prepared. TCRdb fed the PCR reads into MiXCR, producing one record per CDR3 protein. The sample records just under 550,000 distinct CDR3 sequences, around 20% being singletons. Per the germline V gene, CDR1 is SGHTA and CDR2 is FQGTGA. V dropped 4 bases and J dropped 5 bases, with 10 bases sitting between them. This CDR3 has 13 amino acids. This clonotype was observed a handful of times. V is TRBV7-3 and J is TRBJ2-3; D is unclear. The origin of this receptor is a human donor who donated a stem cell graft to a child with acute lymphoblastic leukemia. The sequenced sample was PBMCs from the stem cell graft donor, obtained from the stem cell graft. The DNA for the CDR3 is TGTGCCAGCAGCTCGGACGGTCGAGATACGCAGTATTTT. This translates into CASSSDGRDTQYF.